Following are 18 T cell receptor beta chains from one sample sequenced in a study of naive and memory T cell subsets. Findings and limits, study-wide: A few larger clonotypes appeared in naive repertoires, especially CD8, possibly memory cells re-expressing CD45RA.

Both TRBC1 and TRBC2 were covered by a beta constant-region primer of two equimolar oligonucleotides. The ligated cDNA underwent four PCR rounds using SP2 and nested alpha and beta constant-region primers. TCRdb reanalysed the UMI-ligation and nested PCR reads using MiXCR and keeps one entry per CDR3 protein. The repertoire consists of roughly 99,000 distinct CDR3 sequences, with approximately 10% occurring once and the leading ten covering about 0.14%. No antigen is known for these receptors. The material sequenced was naive CD4+ T cells from blood. The source of these receptors is a human donor in good health.

As DNA, the CDR3 is TGTGCCAGCAGACCACAGGGGGTCTACAATGAGCAGTTCTTC. Translating it yields CASRPQGVYNEQFF. V gene TRBV2 combines with J gene TRBJ2-1; 8 bases are shared with TRBD1. CDR3 length: 14 residues. Trimming cost V 6 bases and J 3 bases; bases outside gene matches: 4. In germline, CDR1 is SNHLY, CDR2 FYNNEI.

This chain links TRBV20-1 with TRBJ2-7; TRBD2 agrees at 8 bases. The CDR3 has 15 amino acids. The J segment lost 2 bases and the V segment lost 3 bases, leaving 9 bases of the junction unmatched. Germline V gene lookup returns CDR1 DFQATT and CDR2 SNEGSKA (reference sequence). The CDR3 DNA is TGCAGTGCTAGTCCCCTTAGCGGGACGGCCTACGAGCAGTACTTC. Translating gives CSASPLSGTAYEQYF.

This clonotype occurred a few times. The J gene is TRBJ2-4, the V gene TRBV6-1; possible D gene TRBD1, 6 bases. CDR3 size: 14 residues. Trimming removed 4 bases from V and 5 bases from J, with 12 bases in between. Germline V lookup: CDR1 MNHNS, CDR2 SASEGT. CDR3 in DNA: TGTGCCAGCAGTGGGGGCAGGGGCCAAAACATTCAGTACTTC. This translates into CASSGGRGQNIQYF.

This clonotype occurred many times. The rearrangement joins TRBV20-1 to TRBJ2-1; the D is unclear. The V gene's germline CDR1 is DFQATT and CDR2 SNEGSKA (reference sequence). The CDR3 is 10 amino acids. The CDR3 sequence: CSPRSGEQFF. CDR3 DNA sequence: TGCAGCCCCCGGTCGGGTGAGCAGTTCTTC.

For this clonotype: This may arise from a read error, as a much more abundant clone is one base away. This rearrangement joins TRBV11-2 to TRBJ2-1; 11 bases map to TRBD2. Germline assignment: CDR1 SGHAT and CDR2 FQNNGV. There are 14 residues in the CDR3. CDR3 amino acids: CASSLELAGALKSF. The CDR3 region has the DNA TGTGCCAGCAGCTTAGAACTAGCGGGAGCGTTGAAGTCCTTC.

The V call is TRBV29-1, the J call TRBJ2-1; either TRBD1 or TRBD2 may fit D (5 bases each). The germline V and J ends were trimmed by 6 bases and 8 bases, with 11 bases remaining between them. The CDR3 is 11 amino acids. Germline V gene data show CDR1 as SQVTM and CDR2 as ANQGSEA. The CDR3 nucleotides are TGCAGCGTCCCTTTGGGGGATGAGCAGTTCTTC. Residues: CSVPLGDEQFF.

This clonotype has just a few counts. The chain is built from TRBV5-1 and TRBJ2-1, with 13 bases aligning to TRBD2. The CDR3 length is 15 residues. The J segment lost 8 bases and the V segment lost 4 bases, leaving 6 bases of the junction unmatched. Germline V CDR1 and CDR2: SGHRS, YFSETQ. The CDR3 DNA sequence: TGCGCCAGCAGCCCAAGGACTAGCGGGAGTGATGAGCAGTTCTTC. Protein product: CASSPRTSGSDEQFF.

This clonotype was seen only a few times. V is TRBV3-1 and J is TRBJ2-5; 11 bases align to TRBD2. CDR1 LGHDT and CDR2 YNNKEL come from the germline V gene (reference sequence). V shed 4 bases, J shed 2 bases, and the junction held 3 bases outside the gene matches. The length of the CDR3 is 15 residues. The CDR3 reads CASSPWTSGQETQYF. The CDR3 DNA reads TGTGCCAGCAGCCCGTGGACTAGCGGGCAAGAGACCCAGTACTTC.

The chain uses TRBV25-1 and TRBJ2-1; 12 bases are shared with TRBD2. The germline V gene has CDR1 MGHDK and CDR2 SYGVNS. Unmatched junction bases numbered 2, after V lost 6 bases and J lost 2 bases. The CDR3 totals 15 residues. The CDR3 here is CASSGLAGTYNEQFF. The CDR3 nucleotides are TGTGCCAGCAGCGGACTAGCGGGGACCTACAATGAGCAGTTCTTC.

On this clonotype: Germline and junction disagree at one end, which may indicate a read error. The CDR3 sequence: CASSHSSDISGELFF. DNA for the CDR3: TGTGCCAGCAGTCACTCCTCAGACATCTCAGGGGAGCTGTTTTTT. The J gene is TRBJ2-2, the V gene TRBV6-2 or TRBV6-3; D not resolved. CDR1 and CDR2 from the germline V gene are MNHEY and SVGEGT. The CDR3 runs 15 residues.

Only a few counts were recorded for this clonotype. The chain uses TRBV3-1 and TRBJ2-7, with 7 bases matching TRBD1. J lost 2 bases, V lost 8 bases, and 6 bases had no gene match. CDR3 length equals 13 residues. Germline V lookup: CDR1 LGHDT, CDR2 YNNKEL (reference sequence). The CDR3 DNA sequence: TGTGCCAGCGCAAGGGACAGCACCTACGAGCAGTACTTC. Translation gives CASARDSTYEQYF.

The chain combines TRBV13 with TRBJ2-7; TRBD1 aligns across 7 bases. Germline V lookup: CDR1 PRHDT, CDR2 FYEKMQ (reference sequence). The CDR3 spans 16 residues. V was clipped by 5 bases and J by 4 bases; unmatched bases: 14. CDR3 in DNA: TGTGCCAGCAGCAGAAAACCCGGGACAGAATTATACGAGCAGTACTTC. Its protein is CASSRKPGTELYEQYF.

This clonotype was detected only a few times. V is TRBV5-1 and J is TRBJ2-7; TRBD2 matches at 7 bases. Looked up from germline, CDR1 is SGHRS and CDR2 is YFSETQ. V dropped 7 bases and J dropped 2; count of bases not matched to a gene: 9. The CDR3 has 14 amino acids. The CDR3 sequence is CASFGGGVPYEQYF. CDR3 nucleotide sequence: TGCGCCAGCTTTGGTGGGGGGGTGCCCTACGAGCAGTACTTC.

A few counts support this clonotype. V and J are TRBV5-1 and TRBJ2-3, with 7 bases fitting TRBD2. J was trimmed by 5 bases and V by 5 bases; bases with no gene match: 8. The CDR3 spans 14 residues. The germline V gene has CDR1 SGHRS and CDR2 YFSETQ. The CDR3 loop reads CASRREGRGDTQYF. The CDR3 nucleotides read TGCGCCAGCAGGAGGGAGGGCCGAGGAGATACGCAGTATTTT.

This chain uses TRBV5-1 with TRBJ2-1, with D possibly being TRBD2 (5 bases). Germline CDR1 reads SGHRS; CDR2 reads YFSETQ. V was trimmed by 4 bases and J by 0 bases, leaving 14 bases between them. This CDR3 has 16 amino acids. The CDR3 reads CASSGVPGNSYNEQFF. The CDR3, as DNA: TGCGCCAGCAGCGGGGTCCCGGGAAACTCCTACAATGAGCAGTTCTTC.

This clonotype was counted ten times or more. The genes are TRBV20-1 and TRBJ2-3, with 7 bases fitting TRBD2. CDR1 and CDR2 from the germline V gene are DFQATT and SNEGSKA (reference sequence). The V gene end was trimmed by 3 bases and the J gene end by 4 bases; junction bases not matched to a gene: 13. The CDR3 consists of 16 residues. This chain's CDR3 is CSASKGRTSVSDTQYF. CDR3 bases: TGCAGTGCTAGTAAAGGTCGGACTAGTGTGTCAGATACGCAGTATTTT.

The V and J genes are TRBV20-1 and TRBJ1-3; D possibly corresponds to TRBD1 (5 bases). This CDR3 region has 14 residues. V was pared by 1 base and J by 0 bases, with 7 bases between. CDR1 is DFQATT, CDR2 SNEGSKA, per germline (reference sequence). The CDR3 coding sequence is TGCAGTGCTAGAGCGGGGGTCTCTGGAAACACCATATATTTT. This codes for CSARAGVSGNTIYF.

This clonotype was seen a handful of times. The CDR3 spells CASSFVAGASRKDSGKSYTQYF. CDR3 bases: TGTGCCAGCAGTTTCGTGGCAGGGGCGTCGCGTAAGGATAGCGGGAAGTCTTATACGCAGTATTTT. The J gene is TRBJ2-3, the V gene TRBV12-3 or TRBV12-4; 8 positions match TRBD2. This CDR3 has 22 residues. With 3 bases clipped from V and 7 bases from J, the junction kept 30 bases outside the gene matches.